The next 31 T cell receptor beta chains were all read from a single sample in a study of OX40 agonist ivuxolimab in advanced cancers. Clones were read by immunoSEQ multiplex PCR, and TCRdb kept only the in-frame ones, dropping some. The sample contains more than 70,000 clones, under 90% of which appear only once. The specimen was CD4+ or CD8+ T cells sorted from blood, collected in a trial of the OX40 agonist ivuxolimab. The origin of the receptors is an adult with an advanced solid tumor such as melanoma, head and neck, liver or kidney cancer.

The chain carries TRBV18 and TRBJ2-7; D remains ambiguous. The CDR3 sequence is 14 residues long. In germline, CDR1 is KGHSH, CDR2 LQKENI. V was cut by 0 bases and J by 0 bases, with 6 bases left in between. This chain's CDR3 is CASSPPLPSYEQYF. Here the CDR3 DNA reads TGTGCCAGCTCACCACCTCTACCCTCCTACGAGCAGTACTTC.

The V and J genes are TRBV6-5 and TRBJ2-6; TRBD2 is a possible D gene (5 bases). Trimming cost V 5 bases and J 1 base, with 9 bases left between them. The V gene's germline CDR1 is MNHEY and CDR2 SVGAGI. The CDR3 is 15 residues long. CDR3 DNA sequence: TGTGCCAGCAGTGTTTCGGGATCTGGGGCCAACGTCCTGACTTTC. Encoded protein: CASSVSGSGANVLTF.

The V and J genes are TRBV6-1 and TRBJ1-2; TRBD1 matches 7 bases. V lost 2 bases to trimming and J lost 4 bases; unmatched junction nucleotides: 13. From germline, CDR1 is MNHNS and CDR2 SASEGT. CDR3 size: 17 residues. The CDR3 DNA sequence: TGTGCCAGCAGTGAACTGGGGCAAGGGGGCTCTATCTATGGCTACACCTTC. The encoded protein is CASSELGQGGSIYGYTF.

The chain carries TRBV10-2 and TRBJ1-1, with no clear D. V gave up 6 bases and J gave up 0 bases, with 8 bases separating them. CDR3 size: 13 residues. In germline, CDR1 is WSHSY, CDR2 SAAADI. The CDR3 loop is CASREVLNTEAFF. CDR3 nucleotide sequence: TGCGCCAGCAGAGAAGTCCTGAACACTGAAGCTTTCTTT.

This sequence joins TRBV5-1 and TRBJ1-1; TRBD1 might be the D (5 bases). Germline V lookup: CDR1 SGHRS, CDR2 YFSETQ. V lost 0 bases to trimming and J lost 1 base, with 7 bases between them. The CDR3 spans 14 residues. This CDR3 reads CASSLGGTNTEAFF. The CDR3 DNA follows: TGCGCCAGCAGCTTGGGGGGCACGAACACTGAAGCTTTCTTT.

The rearrangement links TRBV5-6 to TRBJ1-5, with 7 bases identical to TRBD1. Germline V lookup: CDR1 SGHDT, CDR2 YYEEEE. After removal of 4 bases from V and 7 bases from J, the junction contained 14 bases not matched to a gene. The CDR3 runs to 16 residues. The CDR3 coding sequence is TGTGCCAGCAGCCGAGGACCGGGACAGAGAATACAGCCCCAGCATTTT. Protein sequence: CASSRGPGQRIQPQHF.

The CDR3: CASLETRFNEQFF. The CDR3 coding sequence is TGTGCCAGCCTGGAGACTAGATTTAATGAGCAGTTCTTC. The chain uses TRBV2 and TRBJ2-1; possibly TRBD2 for D (6 bases). This CDR3 contains 13 residues. V lost 8 bases and J lost 7, with 15 bases in between. CDR1 is SNHLY, CDR2 FYNNEI, per germline.

The chain recombines TRBV5-1 with TRBJ1-2; TRBD1 agrees at 10 bases. The germline CDR1 and CDR2 sequences are SGHRS and YFSETQ. There are 14 residues in the CDR3. The V gene end was trimmed by 4 bases and the J gene end by 6 bases; junction bases not matched to a gene: 6. CDR3 sequence reads: CASSPFGTGDGYTF. CDR3 nucleotide sequence: TGCGCCAGCAGCCCTTTTGGGACAGGGGATGGCTACACCTTC.

The chain combines TRBV18 with TRBJ1-2, with a weak D call TRBD1 (5 bases). Trimming removed 1 base at V and 1 base at J, with 19 bases between. The CDR3 contains 18 residues. Per germline, CDR1 KGHSH and CDR2 LQKENI. This CDR3 reads CASSPRGQESLHNYGYTF. CDR3 in DNA: TGTGCCAGCTCACCACGAGGACAAGAAAGCCTACATAACTATGGCTACACCTTC.

The J gene is TRBJ2-6, the V gene TRBV5-1; the D gene is possibly TRBD1 (6 bases). The CDR3 is made up of 18 amino acids. CDR1 and CDR2 from the germline V gene are SGHRS and YFSETQ. V was trimmed by 0 bases and J by 0 bases, leaving 13 bases between them. The CDR3 region is CASSLVVQGISGANVLTF. Here the CDR3 DNA reads TGCGCCAGCAGCTTGGTGGTTCAGGGGATCTCTGGGGCCAACGTCCTGACTTTC.

CDR3: CASSTRDQGSNQPQHF. The CDR3, as DNA: TGTGCCAGTAGTACCCGGGACCAGGGGAGCAATCAGCCCCAGCATTTT. The chain is built from TRBV19 and TRBJ1-5; D might be TRBD1 (6 bases). V was trimmed by 4 bases and J by 1 base, leaving 14 bases between them. The CDR3 is 16 residues long. Germline CDR1 LNHDA, CDR2 SQIVND (reference sequence).

The chain combines TRBV7-8 with TRBJ1-4; TRBD1 is a possible D gene (5 bases). The CDR3 runs 14 residues. Germline CDR1 and CDR2: SGHVS and FQNEAQ. V was trimmed by 1 base and J by 8 bases, leaving 11 bases between them. The CDR3 coding sequence is TGTGCCAGCAGCTTAGTCCCAGGGCGGGAAAAACTGTTTTTT. As protein: CASSLVPGREKLFF.

The genes are TRBV10-2 and TRBJ2-3, with 11 bases aligning to TRBD2. Germline CDR1 and CDR2: WSHSY and SAAADI. V shed 4 bases and J 5 bases; nucleotides not matched to a gene: 8. The CDR3 length is 16 residues. CDR3 protein: CASSGRGLAAVDTQYF. DNA of the CDR3: TGCGCCAGCAGTGGCCGGGGACTAGCGGCTGTAGATACGCAGTATTTT.

The rearrangement links TRBV2 to TRBJ1-3; weak D call: TRBD1 (5 bases). Per the germline V gene, CDR1 is SNHLY and CDR2 is FYNNEI. The V gene lost 10 bases and the J gene lost 4 bases, with 14 bases spanning the gap. The CDR3 has 13 amino acids. CDR3 sequence: CANREAGGNTIYF. For the CDR3, the DNA is TGTGCCAACCGGGAGGCAGGGGGAAACACCATATATTTT.

The chain uses TRBV6-5 and TRBJ1-2; the D gene is possibly TRBD1 (5 bases). The CDR3 length is 15 residues. V was trimmed by 0 bases and J by 6 bases, leaving 14 bases between them. Germline V lookup: CDR1 MNHEY, CDR2 SVGAGI. The CDR3 loop reads CASSYSLAGWDGYTF. In DNA, the CDR3 is TGTGCCAGCAGTTACTCCCTGGCAGGGTGGGATGGCTACACCTTC.

The CDR3 DNA is TGTGCCAGCAGCTTAGTCCCGGGGCGCACAGATACGCAGTATTTT. Protein: CASSLVPGRTDTQYF. The genes are TRBV7-2 and TRBJ2-3, with D perhaps being TRBD1 or TRBD2 (5 bases each). This CDR3 has 15 amino acids. Between the trimmed V and J ends, which lost 1 base and 1 base, there was a span of 9 bases. CDR1 and CDR2 from the germline V gene are SGHTA and FQGNSA.

This rearrangement joins TRBV7-2 to TRBJ1-2; no reliable D call. The V end lost 4 bases, the J end lost 3 bases, and 12 bases lay between the germline ends. Germline V gene data show CDR1 as SGHTA and CDR2 as FQGNSA. CDR3 length equals 14 residues. The CDR3 loop is CASSSPGTYYGYTF. The CDR3 DNA is TGTGCCAGCAGCTCCCCCGGCACGTACTATGGCTACACCTTC.

CDR3 region: CASGRTQETQYF. CDR3 coding DNA: TGTGCCAGCGGACGGACGCAAGAGACCCAGTACTTC. V is TRBV2 and J is TRBJ2-5; D gene uncertain. This CDR3 has 12 amino acids. V lost 8 bases and J lost 2, with 9 bases in between. Germline CDR1 SNHLY, CDR2 FYNNEI.

The rearrangement links TRBV28 to TRBJ2-2; D gene unclear. Trimming removed 6 bases at V and 1 base at J, with 12 bases between. This CDR3 contains 15 residues. Germline V gives CDR1 MDHEN, CDR2 SYDVKM. In nucleotides, the CDR3 is TGTGCCAGCAGGGGGTCAAAAGGGAACACCGGGGAGCTGTTTTTT. Amino acids: CASRGSKGNTGELFF.

This clone occurred once. V gene TRBV4-1 combines with J gene TRBJ2-4; possible D gene TRBD1, 6 bases. Germline V gene lookup returns CDR1 MGHRA and CDR2 YSYEKL. The CDR3 length is 16 residues. Between the trimmed V and J ends, which lost 4 bases and 0 bases, there was a span of 13 bases. Here the CDR3 reads CASSRVWGLAKNIQYF. The CDR3 nucleotides read TGCGCCAGCAGCCGGGTTTGGGGGCTAGCCAAAAACATTCAGTACTTC.

This clone was observed once. The chain couples TRBV6-5 to TRBJ2-7; 8 bases match TRBD1. CDR3 length: 15 residues. CDR1 and CDR2 (germline): MNHEY, SVGAGI. The junction had 11 bases not matched to a gene; V was cut back by 5 bases and J by 5 bases. The CDR3 loop is CASSPGQGKADEQYF. CDR3 coding DNA: TGTGCCAGCAGTCCCGGACAGGGAAAGGCAGACGAGCAGTACTTC.

This chain uses TRBV18 with TRBJ1-1, with D maybe TRBD1 (5 bases). Germline V gives CDR1 KGHSH, CDR2 LQKENI. This CDR3 has 17 amino acids. V lost 0 bases and J lost 4, with 18 bases in between. This chain's CDR3 is CASSPPTGRGRVTEAFF. CDR3 in DNA: TGTGCCAGCTCACCACCGACGGGACGGGGACGTGTCACTGAAGCTTTCTTT. Looking up the rest from reference TRBV18 and TRBJ1-1 gives the full variable domain: NAGVMQNPRHLVRRRGQEARLRCSPMKGHSHVYWYRQLPEEGLKFMVYLQKENIIDESGMPKERFSAEFPKEGPSILRIQQVVRGDSAAYFCASSPPTGRGRVTEAFFGQGTRLTVV.

This clone came up once. This CDR3 is CASSLAGVRQETQYF. The DNA for the CDR3 is TGTGCCAGCAGTTTAGCCGGGGTTAGACAAGAGACCCAGTACTTC. The chain has TRBV28 and TRBJ2-5; TRBD2 might be the D (5 bases). CDR3 length: 15 amino acids. The V end lost 2 bases, the J end lost 2 bases, and 12 bases lay between the germline ends. In germline, CDR1 is MDHEN, CDR2 SYDVKM.

The chain is built from TRBV27 and TRBJ2-5; perhaps TRBD2 as D (5 bases). V shed 5 bases and J shed 7 bases, with 11 bases lying between them. CDR3 length: 12 residues. Germline values: CDR1 MNHEY, CDR2 SMNVEV (reference sequence). The CDR3 nucleotides are TGTGCCAGCAGTGAACTAGGAGGGACCCAGTACTTC. It encodes CASSELGGTQYF.

This clone is deemed medium-sized. CDR3 protein: CASSKGTGYSYTF. CDR3 sequence (DNA): TGCGCCAGCAGCAAAGGGACAGGGTATAGCTACACCTTC. The chain couples TRBV5-1 to TRBJ1-2; 9 bases fit TRBD1. Per germline, CDR1 SGHRS and CDR2 YFSETQ. The CDR3 has 13 residues. After removal of 4 bases from V and 9 bases from J, the junction contained 7 bases not matched to a gene.

The chain recombines TRBV28 with TRBJ1-1; possibly TRBD1 for D (5 bases). This CDR3 contains 15 residues. Germline V gives CDR1 MDHEN, CDR2 SYDVKM. The germline V and J ends were trimmed by 2 bases and 8 bases, with 18 bases remaining between them. The CDR3 loop is CASSLRSGTPIEAFF. The CDR3 DNA sequence: TGTGCCAGCAGTTTAAGATCCGGGACGCCTATCGAAGCTTTCTTT.

J is TRBJ1-1 and V is TRBV5-1, with a tentative D call TRBD1 (5 bases). Trimming removed 2 bases at V and 5 bases at J, with 16 bases between. Germline V gene data show CDR1 as SGHRS and CDR2 as YFSETQ. The CDR3 is 15 residues long. The CDR3 here is CASSFGTQGRTEAFF. The CDR3 DNA follows: TGCGCCAGCAGCTTTGGTACTCAGGGTCGAACTGAAGCTTTCTTT. The variable domain in full, completed from reference TRBV5-1 and TRBJ1-1, reads KAGVTQTPRYLIKTRGQQVTLSCSPISGHRSVSWYQQTPGQGLQFLFEYFSETQRNKGNFPGRFSGRQFSNSRSEMNVSTLELGDSALYLCASSFGTQGRTEAFFGQGTRLTVV.

V usage is TRBV18 and J usage is TRBJ2-7; the D is unclear. V shed 1 base and J shed 2 bases, with 12 bases lying between them. The germline gives CDR1 KGHSH, CDR2 LQKENI. This CDR3 contains 15 residues. CDR3 sequence: CASSPRQAGPYEQYF. CDR3 nucleotide sequence: TGTGCCAGCTCACCACGTCAAGCTGGTCCCTACGAGCAGTACTTC.

This chain links TRBV5-1 with TRBJ2-1; TRBD2 matches at 8 bases. With 4 bases clipped from V and 0 bases from J, the junction kept 6 bases outside the gene matches. This CDR3 contains 16 residues. Germline V gives CDR1 SGHRS, CDR2 YFSETQ. The CDR3 protein is CASSRGGGSSYNEQFF. In DNA form, the CDR3 reads TGCGCCAGCAGCCGGGGGGGCGGCAGCTCCTACAATGAGCAGTTCTTC. Complete variable domain (other parts from reference TRBV5-1 and TRBJ2-1): KAGVTQTPRYLIKTRGQQVTLSCSPISGHRSVSWYQQTPGQGLQFLFEYFSETQRNKGNFPGRFSGRQFSNSRSEMNVSTLELGDSALYLCASSRGGGSSYNEQFFGPGTRLTVL.

This chain links TRBV2 with TRBJ2-3; 7 bases are shared with TRBD2. CDR1 and CDR2 from the germline V gene are SNHLY and FYNNEI. The ends lost 7 bases at V and 10 bases at J; junction bases unmatched: 14. CDR3 size: 14 residues. This CDR3 reads CASTKAGWGGAQYF. The CDR3 DNA follows: TGTGCCAGCACCAAGGCGGGCTGGGGGGGGGCGCAGTATTTT.

J is TRBJ1-1 and V is TRBV27; D remains ambiguous. CDR1 is MNHEY, CDR2 SMNVEV, per germline (reference sequence). V was trimmed by 5 bases and J by 7 bases, leaving 11 bases between them. This CDR3 spans 12 amino acids. In nucleotides, the CDR3 is TGTGCCAGCAGTACCGGAAGCGGTGAAGCTTTCTTT. Amino acid sequence: CASSTGSGEAFF.